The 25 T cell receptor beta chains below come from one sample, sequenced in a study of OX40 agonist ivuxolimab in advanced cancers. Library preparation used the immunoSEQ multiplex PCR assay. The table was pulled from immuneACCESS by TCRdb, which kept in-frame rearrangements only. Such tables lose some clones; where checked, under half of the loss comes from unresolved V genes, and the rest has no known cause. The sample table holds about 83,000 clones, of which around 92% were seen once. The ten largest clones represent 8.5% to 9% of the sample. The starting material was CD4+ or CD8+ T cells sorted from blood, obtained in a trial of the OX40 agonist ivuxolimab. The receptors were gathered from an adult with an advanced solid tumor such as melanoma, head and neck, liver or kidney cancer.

The CDR3 bases are TGTGCCAGCAGTGCATATTTCTACGACAGACCCTACGAGCAGTACTTC. It codes for CASSAYFYDRPYEQYF. This chain uses TRBV2 with TRBJ2-7, with a possible D match to TRBD1 (5 bases). The CDR3 runs to 16 residues. The ends were cut back, 4 bases at V and 2 bases at J, with 18 bases in the middle. Germline V gene data show CDR1 as SNHLY and CDR2 as FYNNEI.

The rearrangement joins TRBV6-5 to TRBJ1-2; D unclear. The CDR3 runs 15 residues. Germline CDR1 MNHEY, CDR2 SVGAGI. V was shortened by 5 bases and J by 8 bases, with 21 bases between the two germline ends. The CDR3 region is CASSLTPHHSGGYTF. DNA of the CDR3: TGTGCCAGCAGTCTTACCCCCCACCATAGCGGCGGCTACACCTTC.

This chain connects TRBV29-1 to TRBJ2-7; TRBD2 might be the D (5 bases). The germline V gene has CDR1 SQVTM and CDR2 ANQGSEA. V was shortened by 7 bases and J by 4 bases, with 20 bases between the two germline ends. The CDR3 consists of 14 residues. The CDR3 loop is CSATTDSSGYEQYF. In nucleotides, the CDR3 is TGCAGCGCTACGACGGACTCCTCGGGGTACGAGCAGTACTTC.

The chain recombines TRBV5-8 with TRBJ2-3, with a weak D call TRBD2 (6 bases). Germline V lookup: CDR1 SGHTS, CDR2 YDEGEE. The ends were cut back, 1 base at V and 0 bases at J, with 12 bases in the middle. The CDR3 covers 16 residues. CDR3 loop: CASSLRRTTSTDTQYF. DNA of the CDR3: TGTGCCAGCAGCTTGAGGCGGACTACCAGCACAGATACGCAGTATTTT.

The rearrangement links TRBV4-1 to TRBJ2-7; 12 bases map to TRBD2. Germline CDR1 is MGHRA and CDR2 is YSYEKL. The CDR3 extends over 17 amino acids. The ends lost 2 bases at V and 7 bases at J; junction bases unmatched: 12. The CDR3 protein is CASSQIPSEGLAGEQYF. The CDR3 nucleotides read TGCGCCAGCAGCCAAATCCCCTCCGAAGGACTAGCGGGGGAGCAGTACTTC.

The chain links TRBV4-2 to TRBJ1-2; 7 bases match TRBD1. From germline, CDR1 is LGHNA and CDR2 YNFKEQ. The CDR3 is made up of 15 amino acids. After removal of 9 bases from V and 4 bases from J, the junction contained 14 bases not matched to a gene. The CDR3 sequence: CASQPGQSILYGYTF. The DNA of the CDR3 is TGTGCCAGTCAGCCGGGACAGTCAATACTCTATGGCTACACCTTC.

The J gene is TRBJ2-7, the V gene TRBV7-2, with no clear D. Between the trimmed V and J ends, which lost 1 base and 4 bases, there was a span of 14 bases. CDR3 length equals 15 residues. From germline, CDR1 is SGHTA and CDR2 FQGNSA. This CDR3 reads CASSLVGSGEYEQYF. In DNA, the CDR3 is TGTGCCAGCAGCTTAGTAGGGTCAGGAGAGTACGAGCAGTACTTC.

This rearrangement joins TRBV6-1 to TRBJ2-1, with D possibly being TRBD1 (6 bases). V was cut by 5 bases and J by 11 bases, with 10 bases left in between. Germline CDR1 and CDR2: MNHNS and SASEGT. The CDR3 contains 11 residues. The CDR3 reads CASSSGTQQFF. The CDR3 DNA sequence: TGTGCCAGCAGTTCTGGGACACAGCAGTTCTTC.

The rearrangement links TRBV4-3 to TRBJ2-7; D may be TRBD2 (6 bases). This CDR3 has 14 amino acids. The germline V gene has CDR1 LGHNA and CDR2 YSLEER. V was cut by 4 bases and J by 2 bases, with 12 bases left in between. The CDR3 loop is CASSLGRSTYEQYF. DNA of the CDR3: TGCGCCAGCAGCCTGGGGAGGAGCACCTACGAGCAGTACTTC.

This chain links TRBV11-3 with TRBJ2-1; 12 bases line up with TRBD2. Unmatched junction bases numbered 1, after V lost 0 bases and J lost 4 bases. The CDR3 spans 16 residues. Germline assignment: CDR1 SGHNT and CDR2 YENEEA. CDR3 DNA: TGTGCCAGCAGCTTAGAACTAGCGGGGGGTTACAATGAGCAGTTCTTC. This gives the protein CASSLELAGGYNEQFF.

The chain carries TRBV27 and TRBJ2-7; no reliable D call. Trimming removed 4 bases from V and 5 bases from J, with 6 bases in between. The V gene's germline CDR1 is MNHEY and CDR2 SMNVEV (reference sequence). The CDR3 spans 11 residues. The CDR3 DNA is TGTGCCAGCAGTTCCTTTGACGAGCAGTACTTC. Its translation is CASSSFDEQYF.

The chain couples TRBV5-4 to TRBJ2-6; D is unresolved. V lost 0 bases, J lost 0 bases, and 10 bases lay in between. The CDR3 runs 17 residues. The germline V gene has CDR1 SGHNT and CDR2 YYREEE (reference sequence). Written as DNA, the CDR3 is TGTGCCAGCAGCTTGGCCTTTGAGTCCTCTGGGGCCAACGTCCTGACTTTC. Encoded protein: CASSLAFESSGANVLTF.

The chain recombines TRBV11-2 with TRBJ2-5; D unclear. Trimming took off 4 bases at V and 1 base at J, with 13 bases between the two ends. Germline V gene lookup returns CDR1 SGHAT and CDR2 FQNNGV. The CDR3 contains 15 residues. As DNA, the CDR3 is TGTGCCAGCAGCTCCACTCCGGCCCTCCAAGAGACCCAGTACTTC. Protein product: CASSSTPALQETQYF.

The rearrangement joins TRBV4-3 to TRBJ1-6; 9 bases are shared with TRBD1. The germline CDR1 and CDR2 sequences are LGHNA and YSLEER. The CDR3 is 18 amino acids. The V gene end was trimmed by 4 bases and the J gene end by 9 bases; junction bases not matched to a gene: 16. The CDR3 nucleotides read TGCGCCAGCAGCCCCACCCCCTCGGGGACAGGGTTGAGTTCACCCCTCCACTTT. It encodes CASSPTPSGTGLSSPLHF.

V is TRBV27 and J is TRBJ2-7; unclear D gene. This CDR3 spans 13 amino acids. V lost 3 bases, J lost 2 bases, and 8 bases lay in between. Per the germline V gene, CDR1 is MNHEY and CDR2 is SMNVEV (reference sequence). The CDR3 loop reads CASSFALAYEQYF. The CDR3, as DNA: TGTGCCAGCAGTTTTGCCCTCGCCTACGAGCAGTACTTC.

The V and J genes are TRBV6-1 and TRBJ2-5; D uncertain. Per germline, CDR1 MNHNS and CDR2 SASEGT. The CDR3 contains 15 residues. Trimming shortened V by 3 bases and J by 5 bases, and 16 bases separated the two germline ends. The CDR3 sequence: CASSELSPARETQYF. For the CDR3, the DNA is TGTGCCAGCAGTGAGCTTTCACCGGCACGGGAGACCCAGTACTTC.

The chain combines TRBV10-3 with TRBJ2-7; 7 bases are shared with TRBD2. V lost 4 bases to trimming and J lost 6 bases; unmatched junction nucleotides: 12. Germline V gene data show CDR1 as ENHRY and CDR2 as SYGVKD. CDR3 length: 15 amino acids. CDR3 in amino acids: CAISGVSGTNPEQYF. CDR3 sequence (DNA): TGTGCCATCAGTGGGGTTTCGGGGACTAACCCCGAGCAGTACTTC.

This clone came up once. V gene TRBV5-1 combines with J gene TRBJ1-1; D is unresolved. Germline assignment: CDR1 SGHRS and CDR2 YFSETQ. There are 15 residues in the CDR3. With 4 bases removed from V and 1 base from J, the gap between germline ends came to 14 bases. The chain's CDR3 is CASSPVGAGNTEAFF. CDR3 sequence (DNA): TGCGCCAGCAGCCCCGTGGGCGCGGGGAACACTGAAGCTTTCTTT.

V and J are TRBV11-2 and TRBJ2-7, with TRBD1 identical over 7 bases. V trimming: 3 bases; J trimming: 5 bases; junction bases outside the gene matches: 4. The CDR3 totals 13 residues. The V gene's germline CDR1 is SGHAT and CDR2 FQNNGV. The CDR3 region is CASSFGQDHEQYF. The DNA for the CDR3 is TGTGCCAGCAGCTTCGGACAGGACCACGAGCAGTACTTC.

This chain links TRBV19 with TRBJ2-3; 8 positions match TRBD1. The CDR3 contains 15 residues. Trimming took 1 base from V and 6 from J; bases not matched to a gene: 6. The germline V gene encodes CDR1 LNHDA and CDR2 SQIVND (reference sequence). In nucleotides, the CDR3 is TGTGCCAGTAGTATAGCGGACAGGGTTGGGGATACGCAGTATTTT. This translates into CASSIADRVGDTQYF.

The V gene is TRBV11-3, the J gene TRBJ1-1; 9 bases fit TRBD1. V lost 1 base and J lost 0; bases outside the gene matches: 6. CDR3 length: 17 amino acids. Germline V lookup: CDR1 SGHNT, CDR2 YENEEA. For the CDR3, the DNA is TGTGCCAGCAGCTTAGGGGGATGGACAGGGGTGAACACTGAAGCTTTCTTT. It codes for CASSLGGWTGVNTEAFF.

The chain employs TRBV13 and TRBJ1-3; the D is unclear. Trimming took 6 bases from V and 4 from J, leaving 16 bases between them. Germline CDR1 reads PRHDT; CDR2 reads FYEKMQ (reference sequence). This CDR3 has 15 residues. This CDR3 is CASSQFGYEGNTIYF. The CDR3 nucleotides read TGTGCCAGCAGTCAGTTCGGGTATGAGGGAAACACCATATATTTT. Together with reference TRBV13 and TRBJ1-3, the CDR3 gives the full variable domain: AAGVIQSPRHLIKEKRETATLKCYPIPRHDTVYWYQQGPGQDPQFLISFYEKMQSDKGSIPDRFSAQQFSDYHSELNMSSLELGDSALYFCASSQFGYEGNTIYFGEGSWLTVV.

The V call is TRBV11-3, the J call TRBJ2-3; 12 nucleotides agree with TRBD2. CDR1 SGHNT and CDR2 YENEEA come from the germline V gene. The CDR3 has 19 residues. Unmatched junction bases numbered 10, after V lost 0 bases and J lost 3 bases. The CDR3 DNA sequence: TGTGCCAGCAGCTTAGATGCCCTAGCGGGGGGGCCAGGTACAGATACGCAGTATTTT. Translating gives CASSLDALAGGPGTDTQYF.

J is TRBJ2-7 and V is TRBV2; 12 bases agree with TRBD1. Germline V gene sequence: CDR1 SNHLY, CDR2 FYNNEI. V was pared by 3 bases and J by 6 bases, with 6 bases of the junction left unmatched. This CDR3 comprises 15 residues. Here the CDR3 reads CASSDTGQGASEQYF. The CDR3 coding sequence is TGTGCCAGCAGTGATACGGGACAGGGGGCGTCCGAGCAGTACTTC. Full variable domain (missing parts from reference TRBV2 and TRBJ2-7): EPEVTQTPSHQVTQMGQEVILRCVPISNHLYFYWYRQILGQKVEFLVSFYNNEISEKSEIFDDQFSVERPDGSNFTLKIRSTKLEDSAMYFCASSDTGQGASEQYFGPGTRLTVT.

Written as DNA, the CDR3 is TGTGCCAGCAGCCGGATTGGGTACGAGCAGTACTTC. Its translation is CASSRIGYEQYF. The chain uses TRBV7-6 and TRBJ2-7, with D uncertain. The CDR3 totals 12 residues. With 5 bases removed from V and 4 bases from J, the gap between germline ends came to 9 bases. Germline V gene data show CDR1 as SGHVS and CDR2 as FNYEAQ.